Below are 13 T cell receptor beta chains sequenced from a single sample in a study of control samples from healthy donors and cancer patients. Only in-frame clones appear in the TCRdb table, and some are missing; sequencing was by immunoSEQ multiplex PCR. The repertoire holds approximately 190,000 clones, roughly nine tenths seen once, with 1.5% to 2% in the top ten. The sample was blood. Every receptor here comes from a man aged 25 to 45 in good health.

J is TRBJ2-7 and V is TRBV12-5; D is possibly TRBD1 (6 bases). The germline V gene has CDR1 LGHNT and CDR2 FRNRAP. The CDR3 length is 18 residues. Deletions cut 2 bases from V and 2 bases from J, with 22 bases between. The CDR3 reads CASGLHRVLPRYAYEQYF. In DNA, the CDR3 is TGTGCTAGTGGTTTGCACAGGGTTCTTCCACGCTACGCCTACGAGCAGTACTTC.

The rearrangement joins TRBV9 to TRBJ1-6, with a weak D call TRBD1 (6 bases). V dropped 4 bases and J dropped 10 bases, with 15 bases sitting between them. The CDR3 consists of 14 residues. From germline, CDR1 is SGDLS and CDR2 YYNGEE. The chain's CDR3 is CASSLEQGGSPLHF. Written as DNA, the CDR3 is TGTGCCAGCAGCCTCGAACAGGGCGGCTCACCCCTCCACTTT. The full variable domain, rest sourced from reference TRBV9 and TRBJ1-6, is DSGVTQTPKHLITATGQRVTLRCSPRSGDLSVYWYQQSLDQGLQFLIQYYNGEERAKGNILERFSAQQFPDLHSELNLSSLELGDSALYFCASSLEQGGSPLHFGNGTRLTVT.

This chain connects TRBV4-1 to TRBJ1-4; D remains unclear. The CDR3 contains 11 residues. V was cut by 1 base and J by 8 bases, with 2 bases left in between. Germline loops: CDR1 MGHRA, CDR2 YSYEKL. The CDR3 DNA reads as TGCGCCAGCAGCCAAGGAGAAAAACTGTTTTTT. Its translation is CASSQGEKLFF.

The J gene is TRBJ1-4, the V gene TRBV4-1, with a possible D match to TRBD1 (5 bases). CDR3 length: 15 amino acids. The germline V gene has CDR1 MGHRA and CDR2 YSYEKL. Trimming cost V 5 bases and J 8 bases, with 18 bases left between them. CDR3 nucleotides: TGCGCCAGCAGCTCAAGGGTAGGGGAAGGGGAAAAACTGTTTTTT. This codes for CASSSRVGEGEKLFF.

This clone was counted only a few times. V is TRBV7-9 and J is TRBJ1-2; 7 nucleotides align to TRBD1. There are 17 residues in the CDR3. The junction had 9 bases not matched to a gene; V was cut back by 1 base and J by 1 base. In germline, CDR1 is SEHNR, CDR2 FQNEAQ (reference sequence). The CDR3 coding sequence is TGTGCCAGCAGCTTAGGGACAGGTACTTCCCTTAACTATGGCTACACCTTC. Translation: CASSLGTGTSLNYGYTF.

The rearrangement uses TRBV5-1 and TRBJ2-7; possible D gene TRBD1, 6 bases. The germline V and J ends were trimmed by 8 bases and 3 bases, with 15 bases remaining between them. The germline CDR1 and CDR2 sequences are SGHRS and YFSETQ. The CDR3 runs to 13 residues. CDR3 nucleotides: TGCGCCAGTAGATTGGACAGCTACTACGAGCAGTACTTC. Protein sequence: CASRLDSYYEQYF. The full variable domain, its missing parts supplied by reference TRBV5-1 and TRBJ2-7, is KAGVTQTPRYLIKTRGQQVTLSCSPISGHRSVSWYQQTPGQGLQFLFEYFSETQRNKGNFPGRFSGRQFSNSRSEMNVSTLELGDSALYLCASRLDSYYEQYFGPGTRLTVT.

The chain recombines TRBV3-1 (or the pseudogene TRBV3-2) with TRBJ2-2; tentatively, D is TRBD1 or TRBD2 (5 bases each). The CDR3 is 16 residues long. CDR1 is LGHDT, CDR2 YNNKEL, per germline (reference sequence). Trimming took off 2 bases at V and 4 bases at J, with 14 bases between the two ends. DNA for the CDR3: TGTGCCAGCAGCCAACGGTCCGGGGCGGGCACCGGGGAGCTGTTTTTT. Translation gives CASSQRSGAGTGELFF.

This chain links TRBV2 with TRBJ1-1; TRBD1 matches at 7 bases. The CDR3 is 14 amino acids. Germline CDR1 reads SNHLY; CDR2 reads FYNNEI. The V gene end was trimmed by 6 bases and the J gene end by 0 bases; junction bases not matched to a gene: 4. The CDR3 nucleotides are TGTGCCAGCAGCCAGGACAGGTTGAACACTGAAGCTTTCTTT. Amino acids: CASSQDRLNTEAFF.

Concerning this clone itself: An end of the junction does not agree with germline; a read error may underlie this. The chain combines TRBV15 with TRBJ2-7; D might be TRBD1 or TRBD2, each matching 5 bases. The CDR3 sequence is 14 residues long. Germline V gene data show CDR1 as LNHNV and CDR2 as YYDKDF (reference sequence). CDR3 sequence: CATRRGDRPYEQYF. In nucleotides, the CDR3 is TGTGCCACCAGAAGAGGGGACCGGCCCTACGAGCAGTACTTC.

This chain joins TRBV12-3 or TRBV12-4 and TRBJ1-2, with D unclear. CDR3 length: 13 amino acids. V gave up 5 bases and J gave up 8 bases, with 15 bases separating them. The CDR3 reads CASSLETLGGYTF. The CDR3 bases are TGTGCCAGCAGTCTGGAGACCCTAGGGGGCTACACCTTC.

The rearrangement links TRBV7-2 to TRBJ2-1; tentatively, D is TRBD2 (7 bases). Trimming took off 9 bases at V and 0 bases at J, with 12 bases between the two ends. Germline CDR1 is SGHTA and CDR2 is FQGNSA. The CDR3 sequence is 14 residues long. CDR3 DNA: TGTGCCAGTAAGGGGGGGGGCTCCTACAATGAGCAGTTCTTC. It codes for CASKGGGSYNEQFF.

The chain recombines TRBV29-1 with TRBJ2-7, with unresolved D. In germline, CDR1 is SQVTM, CDR2 ANQGSEA. CDR3 size: 13 residues. Deletions cut 4 bases from V and 3 bases from J, with 13 bases between. The CDR3: CSVVPENYYEQYF. The CDR3 region has the DNA TGCAGCGTTGTTCCGGAAAACTACTACGAGCAGTACTTC.

This clone was picked up one time. The gene calls are TRBV19 and TRBJ2-3; maybe TRBD2 (6 bases). The germline V gene has CDR1 LNHDA and CDR2 SQIVND (reference sequence). There are 16 residues in the CDR3. Between the trimmed V and J ends, which lost 0 bases and 5 bases, there was a span of 15 bases. The CDR3 protein is CASSIDGGAPEDTQYF. The CDR3 DNA is TGTGCCAGTAGTATAGACGGCGGGGCCCCGGAAGATACGCAGTATTTT. The full variable domain, completed using reference TRBV19 and TRBJ2-3, is DGGITQSPKYLFRKEGQNVTLSCEQNLNHDAMYWYRQDPGQGLRLIYYSQIVNDFQKGDIAEGYSVSREKKESFPLTVTSAQKNPTAFYLCASSIDGGAPEDTQYFGPGTRLTVL.